This T cell receptor (beta chain) derives from a study of monozygotic twins with inflammatory bowel disease. In regard to this clonotype: Its antigen is as yet unknown.

UMIs that included a 6-nucleotide sample barcode were added by template switching, which took place during cDNA synthesis. Following a re-call of the 5' RACE reads, TCRdb has one entry per CDR3 protein and lacks DNA. The sample data list around 140,000 distinct CDR3 sequences. Whole-study results and caveats: Against healthy co-twins, IBD patients had lower TCRbeta diversity (measured by inverse Simpson). Fewer shared clonotypes with others were found in IBD patients than in healthy twins, especially with disease activity. Patient repertoires may have gained variability from differing immunosuppressive treatments.

The CDR3 has 13 residues. The germline gives CDR1 SGHDT, CDR2 YYEEEE. The sequenced sample was blood. This rearrangement joins TRBV5-6 to TRBJ2-3; TCRdb selects TRBD2, and the lack of DNA leaves this call unchecked. This TCR was sampled from a human donor with ulcerative colitis or Crohn's disease, or a healthy co-twin of an affected twin (not recorded which). CDR3 region: CASGPAGPDTQYF.